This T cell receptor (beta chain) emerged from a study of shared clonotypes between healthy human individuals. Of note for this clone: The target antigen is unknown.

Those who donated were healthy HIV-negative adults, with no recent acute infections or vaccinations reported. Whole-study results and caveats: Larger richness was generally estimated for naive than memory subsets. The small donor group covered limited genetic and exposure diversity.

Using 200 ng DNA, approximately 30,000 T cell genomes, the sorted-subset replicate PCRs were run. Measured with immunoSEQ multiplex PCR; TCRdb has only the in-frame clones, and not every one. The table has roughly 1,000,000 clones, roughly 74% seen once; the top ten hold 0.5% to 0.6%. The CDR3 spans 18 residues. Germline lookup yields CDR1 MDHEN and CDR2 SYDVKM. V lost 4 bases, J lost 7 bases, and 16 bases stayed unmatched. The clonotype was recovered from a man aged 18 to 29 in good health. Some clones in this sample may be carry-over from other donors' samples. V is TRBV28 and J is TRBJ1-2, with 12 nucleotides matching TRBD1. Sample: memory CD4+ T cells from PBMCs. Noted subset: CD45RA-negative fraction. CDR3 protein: CASSSERFSGTGGSGYTF. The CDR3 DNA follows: TGTGCCAGCAGTTCCGAACGATTCTCCGGGACAGGGGGCTCTGGCTACACCTTC.